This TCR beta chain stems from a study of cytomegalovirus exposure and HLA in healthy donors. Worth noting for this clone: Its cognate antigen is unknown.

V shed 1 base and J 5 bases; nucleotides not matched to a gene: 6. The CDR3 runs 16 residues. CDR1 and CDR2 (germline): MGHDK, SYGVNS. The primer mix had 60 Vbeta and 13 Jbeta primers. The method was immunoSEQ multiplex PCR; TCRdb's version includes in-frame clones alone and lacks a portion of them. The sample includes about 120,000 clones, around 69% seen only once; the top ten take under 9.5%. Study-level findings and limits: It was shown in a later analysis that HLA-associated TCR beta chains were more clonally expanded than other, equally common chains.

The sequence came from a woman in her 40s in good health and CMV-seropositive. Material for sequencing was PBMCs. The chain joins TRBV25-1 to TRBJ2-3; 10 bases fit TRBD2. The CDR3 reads CASSELPAGGRDTQYF. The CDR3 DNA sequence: TGTGCCAGCAGTGAATTGCCAGCGGGGGGGCGAGATACGCAGTATTTT.